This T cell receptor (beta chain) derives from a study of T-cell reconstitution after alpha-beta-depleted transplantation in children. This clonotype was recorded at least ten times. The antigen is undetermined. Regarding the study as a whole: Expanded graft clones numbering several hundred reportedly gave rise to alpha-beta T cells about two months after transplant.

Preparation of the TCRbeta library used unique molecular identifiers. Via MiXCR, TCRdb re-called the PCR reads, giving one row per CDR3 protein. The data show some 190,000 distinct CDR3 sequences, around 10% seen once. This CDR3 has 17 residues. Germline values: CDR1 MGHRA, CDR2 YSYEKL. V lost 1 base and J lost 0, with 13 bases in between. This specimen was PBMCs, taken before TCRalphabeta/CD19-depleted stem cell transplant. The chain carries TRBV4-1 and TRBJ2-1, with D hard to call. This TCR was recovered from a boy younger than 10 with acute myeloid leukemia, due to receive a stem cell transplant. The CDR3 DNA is TGCGCCAGCAGCCAAGGTCTCGGTGCAAGCTCCTACAATGAGCAGTTCTTC. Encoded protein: CASSQGLGASSYNEQFF.